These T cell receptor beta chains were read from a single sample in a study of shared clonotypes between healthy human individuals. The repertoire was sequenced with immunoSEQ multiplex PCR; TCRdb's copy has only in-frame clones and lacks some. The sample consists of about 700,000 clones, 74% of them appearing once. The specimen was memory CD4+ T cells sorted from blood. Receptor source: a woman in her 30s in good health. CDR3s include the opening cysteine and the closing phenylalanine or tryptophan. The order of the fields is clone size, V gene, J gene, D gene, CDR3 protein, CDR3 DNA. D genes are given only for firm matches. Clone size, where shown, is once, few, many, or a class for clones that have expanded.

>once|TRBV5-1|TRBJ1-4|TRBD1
CASSLNPPGGIEKLFF
TGCGCCAGCAGCTTAAACCCCCCAGGGGGGATAGAAAAACTGTTTTTT
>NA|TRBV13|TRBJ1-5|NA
CASSLGPAGNQPQHF
TGTGCCAGCAGCTTAGGCCCAGCAGGCAATCAGCCCCAGCATTTT
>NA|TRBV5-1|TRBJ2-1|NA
CASSLVLRGNEQFF
TGCGCCAGCAGCTTGGTGCTCCGGGGCAATGAGCAGTTCTTC
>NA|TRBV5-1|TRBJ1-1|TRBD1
CASRSTGTSEAFF
TGCGCCAGCAGATCGACAGGGACAAGCGAAGCTTTCTTT
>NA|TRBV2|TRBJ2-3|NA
CASLPLVGGTDTQYF
TGTGCCAGCCTCCCTCTTGTGGGGGGCACAGATACGCAGTATTTT
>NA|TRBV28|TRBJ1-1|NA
CASSFKGGRTEAFF
TGTGCCAGCAGTTTCAAGGGGGGGAGAACTGAAGCTTTCTTT
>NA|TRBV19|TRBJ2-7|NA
CASRPRALGGNYEQYF
TGTGCCAGTAGGCCCCGAGCTTTGGGTGGAAACTACGAGCAGTACTTC
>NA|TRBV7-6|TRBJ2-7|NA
CASSLGNRERSYEQYF
TGTGCCAGCAGCTTAGGGAACAGGGAAAGGTCCTACGAGCAGTACTTC
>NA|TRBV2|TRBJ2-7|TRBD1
CASRTGVYEQYF
TGTGCCAGCAGGACAGGGGTCTACGAGCAGTACTTC
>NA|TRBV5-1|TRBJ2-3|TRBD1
CASGTGREDTQYF
TGCGCCAGTGGGACAGGTAGGGAAGATACGCAGTATTTT
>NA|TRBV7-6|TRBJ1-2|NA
CASSLNTGANGYTF
TGTGCCAGCAGCTTAAATACAGGAGCTAATGGCTACACCTTC
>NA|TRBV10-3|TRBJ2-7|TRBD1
CAILGQGYEQYF
TGTGCCATTCTGGGACAGGGCTACGAGCAGTACTTC
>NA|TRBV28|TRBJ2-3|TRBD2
CASSLWSSGSPGTDTQYF
TGTGCCAGCAGTTTATGGTCTAGCGGGAGCCCCGGCACAGATACGCAGTATTTT
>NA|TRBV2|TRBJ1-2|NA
CASSSKPQSYGYTF
TGTGCCAGCAGTTCCAAGCCCCAGAGCTATGGCTACACCTTC
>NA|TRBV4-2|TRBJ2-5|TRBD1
CASSQMLDRPSHFYF
TGTGCCAGCAGCCAGATGTTGGACAGGCCCAGCCATTTCTACTTC
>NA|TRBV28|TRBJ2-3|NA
CASSMTRGYGAVPTNTDTQYF
TGTGCCAGCAGCATGACACGGGGCTACGGAGCTGTTCCTACGAACACAGATACGCAGTATTTT
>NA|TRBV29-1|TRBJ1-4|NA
CSVETSTNEKLFF
TGCAGCGTTGAGACATCAACTAATGAAAAACTGTTTTTT